The clone carrying this T cell receptor beta chain showed up just a few times. Its matching antigen is unknown. This specimen comes from a study of CD8 T cells in ankylosing spondylitis. TCRdb re-called the 5' RACE reads through MiXCR, storing one row per CDR3 protein. The sample shows some 840,000 distinct CDR3 sequences, over 9.5% of them seen only once. General study points: In ankylosing spondylitis blood, a motif of about eight highly homologous TCR beta variants appeared characteristic. Enrichment of disease-linked clones was reportedly significant in matched ankylosing spondylitis synovial fluid.

Germline V gene data show CDR1 as DFQATT and CDR2 as SNEGSKA (reference sequence). J gave up 0 bases and V 3 bases, and 4 bases lay outside the gene matches. The CDR3 totals 14 residues. The chain combines TRBV20-1 with TRBJ2-5; the match to TRBD1 covers 7 bases. Sequencing was carried out using blood, either unsorted or a sorted T cell fraction (not recorded which). This sequence was found in a male donor with ankylosing spondylitis. The CDR3 protein is CSARPGTDQETQYF. CDR3 sequence (DNA): TGCAGTGCTAGGCCAGGGACAGACCAAGAGACCCAGTACTTC.